Listed below are T cell receptor beta chains from one sample, sequenced in a study of blood T cells in healthy people across ages. TCRdb fed the 5' RACE reads into MiXCR, producing one record per CDR3 protein. The sample shows hundreds of thousands of distinct CDR3 sequences, 56% of them seen only once. Sequenced sample: blood. All receptors come from a man aged 40-49 years in good health. CDR3s include the opening cysteine and the closing phenylalanine or tryptophan. The D gene is left open where the match is weak. Where a row states a size, it is once, few, many or the class of an expanded clone; other rows omit it.

-	-	TRBV7-2	TRBJ2-1	CASSSNGGLLGNEQFF	TGTGCCAGCTCCTCGAACGGGGGTCTGTTGGGGAATGAGCAGTTCTTC
-	-	TRBV27	TRBJ2-1	CASLPGPTYYNEQFF	TGTGCCAGCCTACCGGGGCCCACGTACTACAATGAGCAGTTCTTC
-	once	TRBV20-1	TRBJ2-2	CSASPGLQGTGELFF	TGCAGTGCTAGTCCTGGGCTTCAAGGCACCGGGGAGCTGTTTTTT
-	many	TRBV9	TRBJ2-1	CASSPRLASSYNEQFF	TGTGCCAGCAGCCCTAGACTGGCGAGCTCCTACAATGAGCAGTTCTTC
-	-	TRBV7-8	TRBJ2-7	CASSLGSRGSGSYEQYF	TGTGCCAGCAGCTTAGGGTCCAGAGGGAGCGGTTCCTACGAGCAGTACTTC
TRBD2	few	TRBV7-2	TRBJ2-7	CASSLSPGGEQYF	TGTGCCAGCAGCTTATCCCCGGGAGGCGAGCAGTACTTC
-	few	TRBV2	TRBJ1-2	CASTGGLGIYGYTF	TGTGCCAGCACCGGAGGTCTCGGAATCTATGGCTACACCTTC
-	-	TRBV2	TRBJ1-4	CASSARVTNEKLFF	TGTGCCAGCAGTGCCAGGGTTACTAATGAAAAACTGTTTTTT
-	-	TRBV6-1	TRBJ1-2	CASIPGANYGYTF	TGTGCCAGCATTCCGGGTGCCAACTATGGCTACACCTTC
-	-	TRBV29-1	TRBJ2-1	CSVEGPGRGEQFF	TGCAGCGTTGAGGGGCCCGGTCGGGGAGAGCAGTTCTTC
TRBD2	-	TRBV10-3	TRBJ2-1	CAISEPRSGSSYNEQFF	TGTGCCATCAGTGAGCCCCGAAGCGGGAGCTCCTACAATGAGCAGTTCTTC
-	once	TRBV11-1	TRBJ2-4	CASSGRGFKNIQYF	TGTGCCAGCAGCGGACGGGGATTCAAAAACATTCAGTACTTC
-	-	TRBV6-5	TRBJ2-7	CASGQPGRPYEQYF	TGTGCCAGCGGCCAGCCGGGCAGACCCTACGAGCAGTACTTC
-	-	TRBV6-2/TRBV6-3	TRBJ2-5	CASSYPTSGETQYF	TGTGCCAGCAGTTACCCAACGTCAGGAGAGACCCAGTACTTC
-	-	TRBV5-1	TRBJ1-1	CASSWAENTEAFF	TGCGCCAGCAGCTGGGCGGAGAACACTGAAGCTTTCTTT
TRBD2	-	TRBV7-7	TRBJ2-1	CASSPSGRAGVEQFF	TGTGCCAGCAGCCCTAGCGGGAGGGCCGGGGTTGAGCAGTTCTTC